This TCR beta chain was observed in a study of regulatory T cells in long-lasting Graves disease. Arm-PCR with iRepertoire HTBI primers amplified the CDR3 regions for these TCR beta libraries. Each CDR3 protein is one row after TCRdb ran MiXCR on the multiplex PCR reads. The sample consists of 350,000 to 500,000 distinct CDR3 sequences, 12% to 15% of them appearing once. Indicated time point: newly diagnosed GD, antithyroid drugs for less than 3 months. From RNA extracted from PBMCs, the TCR library was made. EDTA tubes held approximately 10 milliliters of peripheral blood from each patient. The CDR3 contains 15 residues. V dropped 1 base and J dropped 10; count of bases not matched to a gene: 7. In germline, CDR1 is KGHDR, CDR2 SFDVKD. With regard to this clonotype: A read error may be the cause here, since a much bigger clone is one base away.

These data are also associated with another study on T cells in Graves' hyperthyroidism and ophthalmopathy. This second study says: For the diagnoses, clinical symptoms, serum thyroxine and TRAb, thyroid ultrasound and orbital computed tomography were used. Among thyroid clonotypes expanded above 0.001, most also appeared in blood.

V and J are TRBV24-1 and TRBJ2-1; TRBD1 matches 9 bases. The specimen was peripheral blood mononuclear cells (PBMCs), collected at new diagnosis, from a patient treated with antithyroid drugs. This clonotype originated in a woman in her forties or fifties with Graves disease. DNA of the CDR3: TGTGCCACCAGTGATTTCCGGGACAGGGCCAACGAGCAGTTCTTC. Translation gives CATSDFRDRANEQFF.